This entry lists 17 T cell receptor beta chains sequenced from one sample in a study of blood T cells in healthy people across ages. Primers used in a second PCR of roughly 6 to 12 cycles were a sample-barcoded 5' primer and a J-beta primer mix. TCRdb ran MiXCR on the 5' RACE reads and lists one entry per CDR3 protein. Of around 970,000 distinct CDR3 sequences in the sample, roughly 50% were seen once. The sample taken for sequencing was blood. These receptors came from a woman aged 55 to 70 in good health.

The gene calls are TRBV5-1 and TRBJ2-3; the D is unclear. CDR3 length equals 16 residues. The V and J ends lost 1 base and 0 bases respectively, with 12 bases between them. The V gene's germline CDR1 is SGHRS and CDR2 YFSETQ. For the CDR3, the DNA is TGCGCCAGCAGCTTGAACGCAGACCTCAGCACAGATACGCAGTATTTT. Translating it yields CASSLNADLSTDTQYF. Full variable domain (remainder filled in from reference TRBV5-1 and TRBJ2-3): KAGVTQTPRYLIKTRGQQVTLSCSPISGHRSVSWYQQTPGQGLQFLFEYFSETQRNKGNFPGRFSGRQFSNSRSEMNVSTLELGDSALYLCASSLNADLSTDTQYFGPGTRLTVL.

The CDR3 region is CASSTGQGWETQYF. The CDR3 nucleotides are TGTGCCAGCAGCACTGGACAGGGTTGGGAGACCCAGTACTTC. The V and J genes are TRBV9 and TRBJ2-5; TRBD1 aligns across 8 bases. CDR1 is SGDLS and CDR2 is YYNGEE in the germline V gene. The CDR3 is 14 residues long. V shed 4 bases, J shed 5 bases, and the junction held 7 bases outside the gene matches.

This clonotype was detected many times. The rearrangement uses TRBV29-1 and TRBJ2-3, with D perhaps being TRBD1 or TRBD2 (5 bases each). Trimming cost V 3 bases and J 2 bases, with 9 bases left between them. The CDR3 totals 13 residues. The V gene's germline CDR1 is SQVTM and CDR2 ANQGSEA. The CDR3, as DNA: TGCAGCGTTGATTGGGGGTCCACAGATACGCAGTATTTT. Translated, it gives CSVDWGSTDTQYF.

The chain is built from TRBV28 and TRBJ2-4, with TRBD2 identical over 12 bases. This CDR3 contains 18 residues. CDR1 and CDR2 (germline): MDHEN, SYDVKM. With 5 bases clipped from V and 4 bases from J, the junction kept 12 bases outside the gene matches. CDR3 in DNA: TGTGCCAGCAGTCAGACTAGCGGGAGAAGGTATGCTAAAAACATTCAGTACTTC. Translating it yields CASSQTSGRRYAKNIQYF. Together with reference TRBV28 and TRBJ2-4, the CDR3 gives the full variable domain: DVKVTQSSRYLVKRTGEKVFLECVQDMDHENMFWYRQDPGLGLRLIYFSYDVKMKEKGDIPEGYSVSREKKERFSLILESASTNQTSMYLCASSQTSGRRYAKNIQYFGAGTRLSVL.

The chain has TRBV5-1 and TRBJ2-6, with 8 bases fitting TRBD2. CDR1 is SGHRS, CDR2 YFSETQ, per germline. This CDR3 has 16 amino acids. V trimming: 4 bases; J trimming: 1 base; junction bases outside the gene matches: 4. CDR3 bases: TGCGCCAGCAGCCCCTTAGCGGGGTCTGGGGCCAACGTCCTGACTTTC. It translates to CASSPLAGSGANVLTF.

V and J are TRBV20-1 and TRBJ2-6; tentative D call: TRBD2 (6 bases). V was clipped by 3 bases and J by 0 bases, with 9 bases between them. Germline V gene lookup returns CDR1 DFQATT and CDR2 SNEGSKA (reference sequence). This CDR3 spans 15 amino acids. Written as DNA, the CDR3 is TGCAGTGCTAGTAGTAGCGGCTCTGGGGCCAACGTCCTGACTTTC. The encoded protein is CSASSSGSGANVLTF.

The V gene is TRBV4-1, the J gene TRBJ2-5, with 12 nucleotides matching TRBD1. V was pared by 1 base and J by 2 bases, with 2 bases of the junction left unmatched. From germline, CDR1 is MGHRA and CDR2 YSYEKL. The CDR3 extends over 16 amino acids. CDR3 residues: CASSQGDRGLQETQYF. For the CDR3, the DNA is TGCGCCAGCAGCCAAGGGGACAGGGGGCTACAAGAGACCCAGTACTTC.

This clonotype was recorded a few times. The genes are TRBV10-3 and TRBJ1-1; D gene unclear. Germline V CDR1 and CDR2: ENHRY, SYGVKD. CDR3 length equals 12 residues. V lost 4 bases and J lost 1, with 4 bases in between. Here the CDR3 DNA reads TGTGCCATCAGTGCTCAGAACACTGAAGCTTTCTTT. It encodes CAISAQNTEAFF.

The CDR3 DNA sequence: TGTGCCAGCAGCAAACTAGCGGACACAGATACGCAGTATTTT. Translation gives CASSKLADTDTQYF. The V call is TRBV7-9, the J call TRBJ2-3; 8 bases map to TRBD2. The CDR3 loop spans 14 amino acids. Germline CDR1 SEHNR, CDR2 FQNEAQ (reference sequence). Trimming cost V 5 bases and J 2 bases; bases outside gene matches: 3.

In this sample, this clonotype turned up a few times. The chain employs TRBV7-2 and TRBJ2-3; 7 bases fit TRBD1. The trim removed 6 bases at V and 4 bases at J, leaving 4 bases unmatched. The CDR3 spans 13 residues. Germline values: CDR1 SGHTA, CDR2 FQGNSA. CDR3 sequence: CASRSGTADTQYF. The CDR3 nucleotides are TGTGCCAGCAGATCCGGGACAGCAGATACGCAGTATTTT.

The chain recombines TRBV5-1 with TRBJ2-1; D is undetermined. Germline CDR1 SGHRS, CDR2 YFSETQ. Trimming removed 2 bases from V and 10 bases from J, with 7 bases in between. The CDR3 length is 11 residues. The CDR3 here is CASSFEWEQFF. DNA for the CDR3: TGCGCCAGCAGCTTCGAGTGGGAGCAGTTCTTC.

In DNA, the CDR3 is TGTGCCAGCAGAGTTAGCGGGAGATTTTACGAGCAGTACTTC. It translates to CASRVSGRFYEQYF. This rearrangement joins TRBV5-6 to TRBJ2-5; TRBD2 aligns across 9 bases. The DNA end is more similar to TRBJ2-7, so the J call may be wrong. The germline V gene has CDR1 SGHDT and CDR2 YYEEEE. This CDR3 has 14 amino acids.

This clonotype has just a few counts. This rearrangement joins TRBV20-1 to TRBJ2-3; 13 bases are shared with TRBD2. The V and J ends lost 3 bases and 2 bases, in that order; junction bases with no gene match: 5. The CDR3 is 16 amino acids. CDR1 DFQATT and CDR2 SNEGSKA come from the germline V gene (reference sequence). In nucleotides, the CDR3 is TGCAGTGCTAGTGGACTAGCGGGAGCACCCACAGATACGCAGTATTTT. Translated: CSASGLAGAPTDTQYF.

Note on this clonotype: Relative to the germline gene, one junction end is altered; a read error may explain this. This chain links TRBV12-3 or TRBV12-4 with TRBJ1-2; D remains unclear. CDR3 size: 13 residues. In DNA form, the CDR3 reads TGTGCCAGCAGTCCCATGAAAAGCAATGGCTGCACCTTC. It specifies CASSPMKSNGCTF.

This sequence joins TRBV28 and TRBJ2-7; no reliable D call. CDR1 is MDHEN, CDR2 SYDVKM, per germline. Trimming pared 6 bases from V and 7 bases from J, leaving 13 bases between. The CDR3 contains 12 residues. DNA of the CDR3: TGTGCCAGCAGGAGTTGGCTTGGGGAGCAGTACTTC. Protein sequence: CASRSWLGEQYF.

This clonotype was counted a few times. The chain joins TRBV7-2 to TRBJ2-1; D unclear. CDR1 and CDR2 (germline): SGHTA, FQGNSA. This CDR3 has 13 residues. With 4 bases removed from V and 5 bases from J, the gap between germline ends came to 9 bases. CDR3 DNA sequence: TGTGCCAGCAGCTCCGGACCCAACAATGAGCAGTTCTTC. Protein: CASSSGPNNEQFF.

In its sample, this clonotype was seen many times. The chain carries TRBV7-3 and TRBJ2-1; D not certain. The CDR3 is 12 amino acids. Germline CDR1 and CDR2: SGHTA and FQGTGA. Between the trimmed V and J ends, which lost 5 bases and 10 bases, there was a span of 12 bases. The chain's CDR3 is CASSDASLEQFF. CDR3 nucleotides: TGTGCCAGCAGCGATGCCTCCCTCGAGCAGTTCTTC.